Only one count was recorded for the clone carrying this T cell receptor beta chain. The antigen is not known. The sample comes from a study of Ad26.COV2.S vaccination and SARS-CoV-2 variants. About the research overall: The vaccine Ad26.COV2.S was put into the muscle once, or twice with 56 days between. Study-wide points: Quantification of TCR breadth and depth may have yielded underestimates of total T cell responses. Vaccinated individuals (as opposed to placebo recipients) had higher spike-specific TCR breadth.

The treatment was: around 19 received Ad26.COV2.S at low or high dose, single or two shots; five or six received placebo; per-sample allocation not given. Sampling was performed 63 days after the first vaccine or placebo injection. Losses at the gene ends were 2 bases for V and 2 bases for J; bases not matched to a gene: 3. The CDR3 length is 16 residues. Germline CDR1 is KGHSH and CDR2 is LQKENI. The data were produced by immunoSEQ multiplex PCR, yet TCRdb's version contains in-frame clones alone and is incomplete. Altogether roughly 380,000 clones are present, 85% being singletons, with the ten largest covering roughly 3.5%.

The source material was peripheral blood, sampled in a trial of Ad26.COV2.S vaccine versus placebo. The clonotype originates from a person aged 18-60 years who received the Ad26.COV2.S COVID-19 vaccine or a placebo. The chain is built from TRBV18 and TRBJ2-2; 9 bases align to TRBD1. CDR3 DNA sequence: TGTGCCAGCTCACCAACAGGGGGCGCAAACACCGGGGAGCTGTTTTTT. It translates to CASSPTGGANTGELFF.